This T cell receptor (beta chain) was sequenced during a study of post-analysis software for immune sequencing data (dated by TCRdb to the mid-2010s). Background on the whole study: Disease courses on record covered relapsing-remitting, secondary progressive and progressive-relapsing multiple sclerosis, though some patients had no subtype annotation. A subset of samples was prepared in parallel using single-end sample barcoding, then pooled and co-amplified after Illumina adapter ligation. The multiple sclerosis patient repertoires were compared with roughly twelve previously published healthy control repertoires from donors aged roughly 6 to 27 years. The study at large found these results: Multiple sclerosis patients had significantly lower normalized Chao1 diversity than controls, a result that suggests substantial peripheral T-cell clonal expansion. Significantly higher frequencies in patients than in controls were found for roughly five TRBV segments, including TRBV5-6, TRBV5-1 and TRBV20-1. When samples were clustered directly using the F measure, samples prepared in the same batch co-clustered strongly, which prompted a batch-effect correction. The control group was slightly older than the multiple sclerosis patient group.

This clonotype has only a few counts. Which antigen it targets is not known. Per-nucleotide qualities are absent, and no much larger clonotype sits a single base away. Inclusive of the bounding cysteine and phenylalanine, the CDR3 is 17 residues long. The read is trimmed to its CDR3 DNA, 51 bases read in frame from base 1. Trimming removed 7 bases from V and 1 base from J, leaving 22 bases between the germline ends. The germline V gene supplies CDR1 SNHLY and CDR2 FYNNEI. To demonstrate the VDJtools post-analysis software, the study profiled TCR beta repertoires from the peripheral blood of some 13 young patients with multiple sclerosis. Multiple sclerosis patients were children and adolescents aged roughly 6 to 16 years. The protocol used for the library was PCR. The instrument was an Illumina HiSeq 2500. To reduce PCR and sequencing biases, unique molecular identifiers were built into the TCR beta cDNA libraries. Approximately 500,000 cDNA molecules were obtained per 1 to 10 million input T cells, so each molecule approximated one T cell. Patient libraries were prepared and sequenced with the same protocol used for the earlier healthy control dataset. Within a given batch, samples were prepared together, multiplexed and sequenced on the same HiSeq lane. On the authors' methods: MIGEC was used to process the raw barcoded reads, and molecular identifier groups with only a single read were discarded before consensus assembly and CDR3 extraction. Clonotype tables were post-analysed with VDJtools, normalizing diversity by down-sampling all datasets to the smallest sample size. To correct batch-related cross-sample contamination, repertoire overlap clustering matched CDR3 amino acid sequences but not nucleotide sequences. TCRdb reprocessed the public reads (quality trimming at Q25 with fastp, clone calling with MiXCR) and kept in-frame beta chains. Records with the same CDR3 protein are collapsed into one entry carrying the most frequent genes and DNA. Clone size and V and J calls follow TCRdb, not the original study. Within this sample are hundreds of thousands of distinct CDR3 sequences, with about 32% of them counted one time only. The top ten clones comprise more than 0.55% of the sample.

This TCR was recovered from a girl between 10 and 17 years old with multiple sclerosis. The V and J genes are TRBV2 and TRBJ1-1, with the D gene call left open. The sequenced sample consisted of blood. The DNA sequence is TGTGCCAGCACTAAAGGCCGGGTAGGGCACCGGAACACTGAAGCTTTCTTT. It translates as CASTKGRVGHRNTEAFF.